This T cell receptor (beta chain) was identified in a study of Ad26.COV2.S vaccination and SARS-CoV-2 variants. Treatment of the sample: 19 received Ad26.COV2.S at low or high dose, single or two shots; 5 received placebo; per-sample allocation not given. The samples date from day 63 after the first vaccine or placebo injection. Losses at the gene ends were 2 bases for V and 2 bases for J; bases not matched to a gene: 5. Germline CDR1 MNHEY, CDR2 SVGAGI. The CDR3 has 15 residues. Sequencing used immunoSEQ multiplex PCR; TCRdb keeps in-frame clones, though not all of them. This table has about 410,000 clones, roughly 90% appearing once.

The chain is built from TRBV6-5 and TRBJ1-2, with 7 nucleotides matching TRBD1. The sequencing here drew on peripheral blood, taken in a trial of Ad26.COV2.S vaccine versus placebo. The sequence derives from a person between 18 and 65 years old who received the Ad26.COV2.S COVID-19 vaccine or a placebo. Here the CDR3 reads CASSYTGVENYGYTF. CDR3 bases: TGTGCCAGCAGTTACACAGGGGTCGAAAACTATGGCTACACCTTC.